What follows are 17 T cell receptor beta chains derived from one specimen sequenced in a study of cytomegalovirus exposure and HLA in healthy donors. The PCR had 60 Vbeta and 13 Jbeta primers. Generated by immunoSEQ multiplex PCR, the TCRdb table keeps only in-frame clones and is missing some. Counted here are 200,000 to 250,000 clones, around 80% occurring once; the ten biggest clones make up approximately 0.62%. Material for sequencing was PBMCs. The origin of the receptors is a woman aged 40 to 50 in good health and CMV-seronegative.

The CDR3 sequence: CASSKVDPGLGGYEQYF. In DNA, the CDR3 is TGTGCCAGCAGCAAAGTGGATCCAGGTTTGGGAGGGTACGAGCAGTACTTC. The chain recombines TRBV21-1 with TRBJ2-7; no check of the table's D call, TRBD2, against the DNA was made. TRBV21-1 is given as a pseudogene. The CDR3 is 17 amino acids.

The J gene is TRBJ2-3, the V gene TRBV11-3, with a weak D call TRBD1 (6 bases). Germline CDR1 is SGHNT and CDR2 is YENEEA. Deletions cut 2 bases from V and 4 bases from J, with 10 bases between. The CDR3 covers 14 residues. The CDR3 sequence is CASSLRGSSDTQYF. CDR3 in DNA: TGTGCCAGCAGCTTAAGGGGGAGTTCAGATACGCAGTATTTT.

The chain links TRBV7-9 to TRBJ2-5; D perhaps matches TRBD2 (6 bases). The CDR3 totals 14 residues. The germline CDR1 and CDR2 sequences are SEHNR and FQNEAQ (reference sequence). Between the trimmed V and J ends, which lost 3 bases and 1 base, there was a span of 9 bases. CDR3 DNA: TGTGCCAGCAGCTTCCGGGACTTCCAAGAGACCCAGTACTTC. Its protein product is CASSFRDFQETQYF.

The chain combines TRBV19 with TRBJ2-2; the D is unclear. In germline, CDR1 is LNHDA, CDR2 SQIVND (reference sequence). V gave up 3 bases and J gave up 4 bases, with 9 bases separating them. CDR3 length: 14 amino acids. The CDR3: CASSMFVSTGELFF. DNA of the CDR3: TGTGCCAGTAGTATGTTCGTTTCCACCGGGGAGCTGTTTTTT.

This chain links TRBV19 with TRBJ2-5, with D unclear. CDR1 is LNHDA and CDR2 is SQIVND in the germline V gene (reference sequence). The CDR3 is 14 residues long. The V end was cut by 1 base, the J end by 1 base, with 7 bases between. CDR3 protein: CASSIGRFQETQYF. CDR3 bases: TGTGCCAGTAGTATAGGTCGGTTCCAAGAGACCCAGTACTTC.

This clone was seen once. V gene TRBV7-9 combines with J gene TRBJ2-1; 9 nucleotides align to TRBD1. The CDR3 is made up of 19 amino acids. V lost 4 bases and J lost 7; bases outside the gene matches: 20. Germline-derived CDR1 and CDR2 are SEHNR and FQNEAQ (reference sequence). CDR3 sequence: CASSSIWGGTGLVLNEQFF. The CDR3 bases are TGTGCCAGCAGCTCCATATGGGGGGGGACAGGGCTGGTTCTGAATGAGCAGTTCTTC.

The genes are TRBV13 and TRBJ1-2; maybe TRBD1 (5 bases). The CDR3 consists of 15 residues. The V end was cut by 5 bases, the J end by 4 bases, with 17 bases between. CDR1 and CDR2 (germline): PRHDT, FYEKMQ (reference sequence). In DNA form, the CDR3 reads TGTGCCAGCAGCCGGGGACTGCCCCTTACCTATGGCTACACCTTC. Translating it yields CASSRGLPLTYGYTF.

The rearrangement links TRBV9 to TRBJ2-5, with 14 bases matching TRBD2. CDR1 and CDR2 (germline): SGDLS, YYNGEE. The J segment lost 5 bases and the V segment lost 0 bases, leaving 9 bases of the junction unmatched. This CDR3 comprises 18 residues. This CDR3 is CASSVALTSGGALETQYF. The CDR3 DNA reads TGTGCCAGCAGCGTAGCCCTGACTAGCGGGGGGGCGTTGGAGACCCAGTACTTC.

The V and J genes are TRBV18 and TRBJ2-7, with a tentative D call TRBD2 (6 bases). CDR1 KGHSH and CDR2 LQKENI come from the germline V gene. Trimming took off 4 bases at V and 0 bases at J, with 16 bases between the two ends. The CDR3 covers 16 residues. The CDR3 reads CASSLIRDSPSYEQYF. The CDR3 DNA is TGTGCCAGCTCACTTATCCGGGACTCCCCCTCCTACGAGCAGTACTTC.

The chain couples TRBV7-3 to TRBJ2-7, with 11 bases matching TRBD2. Losses at the gene ends were 1 base for V and 0 bases for J; bases not matched to a gene: 5. The germline CDR1 and CDR2 sequences are SGHTA and FQGTGA. The CDR3 totals 17 residues. For the CDR3, the DNA is TGTGCCAGCAGCTTAAATCTAGCGGGGGGAAGCTCCTACGAGCAGTACTTC. It encodes CASSLNLAGGSSYEQYF. Full variable domain (outside the CDR3, taken from reference TRBV7-3 and TRBJ2-7): GAGVSQTPSNKVTEKGKYVELRCDPISGHTALYWYRQSLGQGPEFLIYFQGTGAADDSGLPNDRFFAVRPEGSVSTLKIQRTERGDSAVYLCASSLNLAGGSSYEQYFGPGTRLTVT.

J is TRBJ1-2 and V is TRBV25-1, with TRBD1 as a possible D gene (5 bases). The CDR3 is 14 amino acids. Germline lookup yields CDR1 MGHDK and CDR2 SYGVNS. Trimming removed 2 bases from V and 4 bases from J, with 11 bases in between. The CDR3 DNA follows: TGTGCCAGCAGTGAAAATAGCAGGGTCTATGGCTACACCTTC. It specifies CASSENSRVYGYTF.

The V and J genes are TRBV23-1 and TRBJ1-1; 7 bases map to TRBD1. TRBV23-1 is labeled an ORF, and its function is uncertain. J was trimmed by 5 bases and V by 0 bases; bases with no gene match: 21. The CDR3 length is 20 residues. In DNA form, the CDR3 reads TGCGCCAGCAGTCAATCGGTAGCCTGTGCTGGTGCGGACAGGAGTACTGAAGCTTTCTTT. Translating gives CASSQSVACAGADRSTEAFF.

The V and J genes are TRBV11-2 and TRBJ2-7; TRBD1 matches 8 bases. Germline CDR1 is SGHAT and CDR2 is FQNNGV. V gave up 6 bases and J gave up 4 bases; unmatched junction bases: 8. This CDR3 region has 14 residues. The CDR3 spells CASSKGQAKYEQYF. CDR3 coding DNA: TGTGCCAGCAGTAAGGGACAGGCTAAGTACGAGCAGTACTTC. Drawing the rest from reference TRBV11-2 and TRBJ2-7, the complete variable domain is EAGVAQSPRYKIIEKRQSVAFWCNPISGHATLYWYQQILGQGPKLLIQFQNNGVVDDSQLPKDRFSAERLKGVDSTLKIQPAKLEDSAVYLCASSKGQAKYEQYFGPGTRLTVT.

This chain connects TRBV5-1 to TRBJ2-5; possibly TRBD1 for D (6 bases). With 4 bases removed from V and 2 bases from J, the gap between germline ends came to 12 bases. The CDR3 runs to 14 residues. Germline V gene data show CDR1 as SGHRS and CDR2 as YFSETQ. The CDR3 is CASSPGHLQETQYF. CDR3 coding DNA: TGCGCCAGCAGCCCGGGACACCTGCAAGAGACCCAGTACTTC.

The chain carries TRBV10-3 and TRBJ2-1, with 8 positions matching TRBD2. In germline, CDR1 is ENHRY, CDR2 SYGVKD. This CDR3 contains 14 residues. V lost 2 bases, J lost 5 bases, and 2 bases stayed unmatched. CDR3 DNA sequence: TGTGCCATCAGTGAGGGCGGGGGGAACAATGAGCAGTTCTTC. Amino acids: CAISEGGGNNEQFF.

Only one count was recorded for this clone. The same CDR3 also results from other DNA sequences found in this sample. CDR3 loop: CASSHGTSGTDTQYF. CDR3 in DNA: TGCGCCAGCAGCCATGGAACTAGCGGCACAGATACGCAGTATTTT. The chain has TRBV4-3 and TRBJ2-3; 7 bases line up with TRBD2. Germline V CDR1 and CDR2: LGHNA, YSLEER. This CDR3 is 15 amino acids long. With 3 bases clipped from V and 1 base from J, the junction kept 4 bases outside the gene matches.

This clone appeared a single time. This chain joins TRBV7-9 and TRBJ2-3, with D perhaps matching TRBD2 (7 bases). CDR1 and CDR2 from the germline V gene are SEHNR and FQNEAQ (reference sequence). The CDR3 is made up of 17 amino acids. The V end lost 5 bases, the J end lost 6 bases, and 24 bases lay between the germline ends. The CDR3 here is CASSQPTGGAQGDTQYF. The CDR3 DNA is TGTGCCAGCAGCCAACCGACGGGGGGTGCCCAGGGGGATACGCAGTATTTT.